A single sample gave rise to the 13 T cell receptor beta chains below, sequenced in a study of graft-versus-host responses after intestinal transplantation. The antigens of these receptors remain unknown. Profiled with immunoSEQ multiplex PCR; TCRdb holds only in-frame clones, not every one. The data show roughly 120,000 clones, about nine tenths seen once. Sequenced here: unstimulated CD4+ T cells sorted from spleen or lymph node cells, sampled before intestinal transplant. Every receptor here comes from a human donor who received an intestinal transplant.

The chain is built from TRBV18 and TRBJ2-7; D remains unclear. The CDR3 is 13 amino acids. Germline CDR1 reads KGHSH; CDR2 reads LQKENI. Trimming removed 6 bases from V and 3 bases from J, with 12 bases in between. DNA for the CDR3: TGTGCCAGCTCCACGGGTTCTTTCTACGAGCAGTACTTC. This sequence encodes CASSTGSFYEQYF.

The chain is built from TRBV5-1 and TRBJ2-1, with 7 bases fitting TRBD1. The V and J ends lost 4 bases and 4 bases, in that order; junction bases with no gene match: 5. The CDR3 spans 14 residues. The germline CDR1 and CDR2 sequences are SGHRS and YFSETQ. The CDR3 is CASSDGTVYNEQFF. The CDR3, as DNA: TGCGCCAGCAGCGACGGGACAGTTTACAATGAGCAGTTCTTC.

The chain carries TRBV19 and TRBJ2-5; the D gene is possibly TRBD1 (6 bases). The DNA end is a closer match to TRBJ2-7, so the J assignment may be wrong. Per the germline V gene, CDR1 is LNHDA and CDR2 is SQIVND (reference sequence). The CDR3 is made up of 14 amino acids. CDR3 residues: CASSIGGQTYEQYF. The CDR3 bases are TGTGCCAGTAGTATAGGGGGACAAACCTACGAGCAGTACTTC.

The rearrangement uses TRBV5-5 and TRBJ2-7; D uncertain. The V end lost 4 bases, the J end lost 2 bases, and 13 bases lay between the germline ends. This CDR3 region has 14 residues. Germline values: CDR1 SGHKS, CDR2 YYEKEE (reference sequence). The CDR3: CASSAPQAPYEQYF. The CDR3 nucleotides read TGTGCCAGCAGCGCGCCCCAGGCGCCCTACGAGCAGTACTTC.

The CDR3 loop reads CASSPDYGTGLGANYGYTF. DNA of the CDR3: TGTGCCAGCTCACCAGATTACGGGACAGGACTGGGGGCTAACTATGGCTACACCTTC. The V gene is TRBV18, the J gene TRBJ1-2, with 8 bases fitting TRBD1. V shed 2 bases and J 0 bases; nucleotides not matched to a gene: 14. There are 19 residues in the CDR3. Germline V CDR1 and CDR2: KGHSH, LQKENI.

This clone was seen a handful of times. This chain links TRBV30 with TRBJ1-4, with 9 bases fitting TRBD1. This CDR3 contains 13 residues. From germline, CDR1 is GTSNPN and CDR2 SVGIG (reference sequence). After removal of 6 bases from V and 11 bases from J, the junction contained 10 bases not matched to a gene. For the CDR3, the DNA is TGTGCCTGCACCGGGACAGGGTCCCTCAAACTGTTTTTT. It encodes CACTGTGSLKLFF.

In its sample, this clone was seen a few times. The V and J genes are TRBV10-3 and TRBJ1-5; D gene unclear. V was cut by 9 bases and J by 1 base, with 10 bases left in between. CDR3 length: 13 amino acids. Germline CDR1 reads ENHRY; CDR2 reads SYGVKD. DNA of the CDR3: TGTGCCATTTCAGCGGGGAGCAATCAGCCCCAGCATTTT. Translating gives CAISAGSNQPQHF.

V and J are TRBV7-8 and TRBJ2-3; 8 positions match TRBD1. Germline V gene lookup returns CDR1 SGHVS and CDR2 FQNEAQ. V gave up 5 bases and J gave up 2 bases; unmatched junction bases: 15. The CDR3 runs 18 residues. The CDR3 region has the DNA TGTGCCAGCAGCCCTCCCCCGATCAGGACAGGGCTCACAGATACGCAGTATTTT. The encoded protein is CASSPPPIRTGLTDTQYF. The full variable domain, rest sourced from reference TRBV7-8 and TRBJ2-3, is GAGVSQSPRYKVAKRGQDVALRCDPISGHVSLFWYQQALGQGPEFLTYFQNEAQLDKSGLPSDRFFAERPEGSVSTLKIQRTQQEDSAVYLCASSPPPIRTGLTDTQYFGPGTRLTVL.

The V and J genes are TRBV6-6 and TRBJ1-4; 10 bases agree with TRBD1. The CDR3 length is 14 residues. V dropped 2 bases and J dropped 8; count of bases not matched to a gene: 2. CDR1 is MNHNY and CDR2 is SVGAGI in the germline V gene (reference sequence). The CDR3 region is CASSYGDRGEKLFF. The CDR3 DNA follows: TGTGCCAGCAGTTACGGGGACAGGGGCGAAAAACTGTTTTTT.

The rearrangement links TRBV7-9 to TRBJ1-2, with TRBD1 matching 12 bases. With 4 bases clipped from V and 0 bases from J, the junction kept 9 bases outside the gene matches. The CDR3 is made up of 18 amino acids. Germline loops: CDR1 SEHNR, CDR2 FQNEAQ (reference sequence). Here the CDR3 DNA reads TGTGCCAGCAGCTCCCCCGGGACAGGGGGCGGAGCTAACTATGGCTACACCTTC. It specifies CASSSPGTGGGANYGYTF. Supplemented by reference TRBV7-9 and TRBJ1-2, the full variable domain reads DTGVSQNPRHKITKRGQNVTFRCDPISEHNRLYWYRQTLGQGPEFLTYFQNEAQLEKSRLLSDRFSAERPKGSFSTLEIQRTEQGDSAMYLCASSSPGTGGGANYGYTFGSGTRLTVV.

The chain combines TRBV15 with TRBJ1-1; 9 positions agree with TRBD1. Germline CDR1 reads LNHNV; CDR2 reads YYDKDF (reference sequence). CDR3 length: 17 amino acids. V lost 0 bases, J lost 0 bases, and 5 bases stayed unmatched. CDR3 region: CATSRDHRGRVNTEAFF. CDR3 sequence (DNA): TGTGCCACCAGCAGAGATCACAGGGGGCGCGTGAACACTGAAGCTTTCTTT.

The chain uses TRBV7-2 and TRBJ2-7; 9 bases map to TRBD2. V was clipped by 4 bases and J by 1 base; unmatched bases: 2. This CDR3 has 14 amino acids. Germline V gene data show CDR1 as SGHTA and CDR2 as FQGNSA. The CDR3 loop reads CASSWAGGSYEQYF. In DNA, the CDR3 is TGTGCCAGCAGCTGGGCGGGAGGGTCCTACGAGCAGTACTTC.

The chain recombines TRBV12-5 with TRBJ2-2, with a tentative D call TRBD2 (5 bases). Germline V gene lookup returns CDR1 LGHNT and CDR2 FRNRAP. Trimming took off 1 base at V and 0 bases at J, with 15 bases between the two ends. The CDR3 length is 18 residues. CDR3 nucleotide sequence: TGTGCTAGTGGTTTGGGGCGCGGGCGGACCCCGAACACCGGGGAGCTGTTTTTT. This sequence encodes CASGLGRGRTPNTGELFF. Full variable domain (missing parts from reference TRBV12-5 and TRBJ2-2): DARVTQTPRHKVTEMGQEVTMRCQPILGHNTVFWYRQTMMQGLELLAYFRNRAPLDDSGMPKDRFSAEMPDATLATLKIQPSEPRDSAVYFCASGLGRGRTPNTGELFFGEGSRLTVL.